This T cell receptor beta chain was documented in a study of T cells in Graves' hyperthyroidism and ophthalmopathy. Germline V gene data show CDR1 as SGHTA and CDR2 as FQGNSA. V was pared by 3 bases and J by 8 bases, with 6 bases of the junction left unmatched. This CDR3 region has 14 residues. It was RNA transcripts that yielded the amplified TCR beta CDR3 regions. First-round RT-PCR targeting the TCR CDR3 was performed with the HTBI primer set. TCRdb itself ran the multiplex PCR reads through MiXCR, one entry per CDR3 protein. This table has more than 350,000 distinct CDR3 sequences, about 18% appearing once. Whole-study findings and limits: In blood, most of the thyroid clonotypes expanded above 0.001 were also present.

Diagnoses rested on clinical symptoms, serum thyroxine and TRAb, thyroid ultrasound and orbital computed tomography. To note about this clonotype: Antigen: not known.

This sequence was found in a woman aged 25 to 39 with Graves' hyperthyroidism that later progressed to Graves' ophthalmopathy. Input material: blood. The rearrangement joins TRBV7-2 to TRBJ1-2; the match to TRBD1 covers 10 bases. CDR3 amino acids: CASSLGQGTQGYTF. DNA of the CDR3: TGTGCCAGCAGCTTGGGACAGGGGACGCAGGGCTACACCTTC.